The next 12 T cell receptor beta chains were all read from a single sample in a study of Graves' ophthalmopathy and Graves' hyperthyroidism. Scientists amplified the TCR beta CDR3 regions from RNA transcripts. Second-round multiplex PCR came after first-round RT-PCR with HTBI primers. Using its own MiXCR run on the multiplex PCR reads, TCRdb lists one record per CDR3 protein. This sample yields over a million distinct CDR3 sequences, of which roughly 35% are seen a single time; 11% belongs to the top ten. Sequencing used peripheral blood or thyroid tissue (not recorded which). These receptors came from an adult man with Graves' hyperthyroidism.

This clonotype was counted a few times. This sequence joins TRBV29-1 and TRBJ1-5; D is unclear. The CDR3 loop spans 13 amino acids. V lost 3 bases and J 0 bases, leaving 6 bases between the germline ends. Germline assignment: CDR1 SQVTM and CDR2 ANQGSEA. CDR3 in amino acids: CSVEVNSNQPQHF. The CDR3 nucleotides are TGCAGCGTTGAGGTTAATAGCAATCAGCCCCAGCATTTT.

This clonotype has ten or more counts. The V and J genes are TRBV7-8 and TRBJ1-1, with 7 bases fitting TRBD1. CDR1 is SGHVS and CDR2 is FQNEAQ in the germline V gene. This CDR3 region has 17 residues. V trimming: 0 bases; J trimming: 1 base; junction bases outside the gene matches: 8. CDR3: CASSLARTTGRNTEAFF. In nucleotides, the CDR3 is TGTGCCAGCAGCTTAGCCCGAACGACAGGGCGGAACACTGAAGCTTTCTTT. Supplemented by reference TRBV7-8 and TRBJ1-1, the full variable domain reads GAGVSQSPRYKVAKRGQDVALRCDPISGHVSLFWYQQALGQGPEFLTYFQNEAQLDKSGLPSDRFFAERPEGSVSTLKIQRTQQEDSAVYLCASSLARTTGRNTEAFFGQGTRLTVV.

This clonotype was seen only a few times. The chain links TRBV5-1 to TRBJ1-4; tentatively, D is TRBD1 (5 bases). The CDR3 sequence is 12 residues long. The germline CDR1 and CDR2 sequences are SGHRS and YFSETQ. V dropped 4 bases and J dropped 16 bases, with 17 bases sitting between them. The CDR3 loop is CASSPEGSVWFF. DNA of the CDR3: TGCGCCAGCAGCCCGGAGGGGTCTGTATGGTTTTTT.

The rearrangement uses TRBV7-2 and TRBJ1-2; D uncertain. V lost 4 bases and J 4 bases, leaving 13 bases between the germline ends. The CDR3 loop spans 14 amino acids. CDR1 is SGHTA, CDR2 FQGNSA, per germline. In nucleotides, the CDR3 is TGTGCCAGCAGCTCGGCGGCGGGTAGCTATGGCTACACCTTC. This codes for CASSSAAGSYGYTF.

This chain links TRBV7-9 with TRBJ2-2; 8 bases align to TRBD2. V lost 4 bases to trimming and J lost 0 bases; unmatched junction nucleotides: 4. CDR1 SEHNR and CDR2 FQNEAQ come from the germline V gene (reference sequence). This CDR3 is built from 16 residues. CDR3 DNA sequence: TGTGCCAGCAGCTACCCTAGCGGGTCGAACACCGGGGAGCTGTTTTTT. The encoded protein is CASSYPSGSNTGELFF.

This chain connects TRBV27 to TRBJ2-2; D not certain. Germline CDR1 and CDR2: MNHEY and SMNVEV (reference sequence). The V gene lost 6 bases and the J gene lost 3 bases, with 8 bases spanning the gap. The CDR3 sequence is 13 residues long. CDR3 bases: TGTGCCAGCAGGCTTTGGGACACCGGGGAGCTGTTTTTT. Residues: CASRLWDTGELFF.

V usage is TRBV7-2 and J usage is TRBJ1-6; D is undetermined. Trimming shortened V by 5 bases and J by 0 bases, and 14 bases separated the two germline ends. Per the germline V gene, CDR1 is SGHTA and CDR2 is FQGNSA. The CDR3 runs to 17 residues. In nucleotides, the CDR3 is TGTGCCAGCAGCCAAGAGATCGTCCACTCCTATAATTCACCCCTCCACTTT. Translation gives CASSQEIVHSYNSPLHF.

On this clonotype itself: With a much larger clone just one base away, this may be a read error. The chain combines TRBV9 with TRBJ2-7; D assignment may be TRBD1 or TRBD2 (5 bases each). Trimming pared 7 bases from V and 7 bases from J, leaving 18 bases between. The CDR3 is 13 residues long. The germline gives CDR1 SGDLS, CDR2 YYNGEE. The CDR3 spells CASGPGPEREQYF. Here the CDR3 DNA reads TGTGCCAGCGGCCCGGGGCCCGAGAGGGAGCAGTACTTC.

The V and J genes are TRBV2 and TRBJ2-2; D is undetermined. Per the germline V gene, CDR1 is SNHLY and CDR2 is FYNNEI. The V end lost 7 bases, the J end lost 7 bases, and 16 bases lay between the germline ends. The CDR3 has 14 amino acids. CDR3 coding DNA: TGTGCCAGCACCCTTACAACCGATAGCGGGGAGCTGTTTTTT. As protein: CASTLTTDSGELFF.

This clonotype has only a few counts. The chain links TRBV7-2 to TRBJ2-7, with unresolved D. The CDR3 consists of 14 residues. Germline V lookup: CDR1 SGHTA, CDR2 FQGNSA. The V gene lost 1 base and the J gene lost 6 bases, with 13 bases spanning the gap. CDR3 in DNA: TGTGCCAGCAGCTTAGGATTCGGAGATGGCGAGCAGTACTTC. It translates to CASSLGFGDGEQYF.

This clonotype was counted ten times or more. The V call is TRBV19, the J call TRBJ1-1; D not resolved. Between the trimmed V and J ends, which lost 6 bases and 1 base, there was a span of 12 bases. The CDR3 runs to 14 residues. Germline lookup yields CDR1 LNHDA and CDR2 SQIVND (reference sequence). The DNA of the CDR3 is TGTGCCAGTAGCCCGACTCTCGGGAACACTGAAGCTTTCTTT. It codes for CASSPTLGNTEAFF.

This clonotype occurred a few times. The chain carries TRBV5-6 and TRBJ1-2; no clear D gene. The V gene lost 7 bases and the J gene lost 0 bases, with 10 bases spanning the gap. This CDR3 comprises 13 residues. Germline values: CDR1 SGHDT, CDR2 YYEEEE. CDR3 sequence (DNA): TGTGCCAGCGAGGACTCAGCTAACTATGGCTACACCTTC. Its translation: CASEDSANYGYTF. The full variable domain, rest sourced from reference TRBV5-6 and TRBJ1-2, is DAGVTQSPTHLIKTRGQQVTLRCSPKSGHDTVSWYQQALGQGPQFIFQYYEEEERQRGNFPDRFSGHQFPNYSSELNVNALLLGDSALYLCASEDSANYGYTFGSGTRLTVV.